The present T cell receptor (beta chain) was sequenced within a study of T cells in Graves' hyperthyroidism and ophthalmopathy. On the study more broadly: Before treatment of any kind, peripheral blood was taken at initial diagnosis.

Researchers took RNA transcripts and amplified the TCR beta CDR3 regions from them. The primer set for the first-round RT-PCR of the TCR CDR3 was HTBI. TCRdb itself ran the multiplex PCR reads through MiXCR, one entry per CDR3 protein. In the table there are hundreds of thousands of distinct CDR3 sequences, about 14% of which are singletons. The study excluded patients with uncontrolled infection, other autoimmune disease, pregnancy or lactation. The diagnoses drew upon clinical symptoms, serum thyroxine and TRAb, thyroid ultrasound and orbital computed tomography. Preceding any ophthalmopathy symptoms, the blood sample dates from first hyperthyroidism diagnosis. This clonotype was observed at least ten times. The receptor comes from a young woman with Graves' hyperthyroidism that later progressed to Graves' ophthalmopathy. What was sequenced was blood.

DNA for the CDR3: TGTGCCAGCACCGATCCTTCCGGGACAGGAGTTGCCTATGGCTACACCTTC. It codes for CASTDPSGTGVAYGYTF. This rearrangement joins TRBV11-2 to TRBJ1-2; TRBD1 agrees at 8 bases. The CDR3 consists of 17 residues. Losses at the gene ends were 7 bases for V and 4 bases for J; bases not matched to a gene: 17. Germline V lookup: CDR1 SGHAT, CDR2 FQNNGV. The whole variable domain, remainder taken from reference TRBV11-2 and TRBJ1-2, is EAGVAQSPRYKIIEKRQSVAFWCNPISGHATLYWYQQILGQGPKLLIQFQNNGVVDDSQLPKDRFSAERLKGVDSTLKIQPAKLEDSAVYLCASTDPSGTGVAYGYTFGSGTRLTVV.